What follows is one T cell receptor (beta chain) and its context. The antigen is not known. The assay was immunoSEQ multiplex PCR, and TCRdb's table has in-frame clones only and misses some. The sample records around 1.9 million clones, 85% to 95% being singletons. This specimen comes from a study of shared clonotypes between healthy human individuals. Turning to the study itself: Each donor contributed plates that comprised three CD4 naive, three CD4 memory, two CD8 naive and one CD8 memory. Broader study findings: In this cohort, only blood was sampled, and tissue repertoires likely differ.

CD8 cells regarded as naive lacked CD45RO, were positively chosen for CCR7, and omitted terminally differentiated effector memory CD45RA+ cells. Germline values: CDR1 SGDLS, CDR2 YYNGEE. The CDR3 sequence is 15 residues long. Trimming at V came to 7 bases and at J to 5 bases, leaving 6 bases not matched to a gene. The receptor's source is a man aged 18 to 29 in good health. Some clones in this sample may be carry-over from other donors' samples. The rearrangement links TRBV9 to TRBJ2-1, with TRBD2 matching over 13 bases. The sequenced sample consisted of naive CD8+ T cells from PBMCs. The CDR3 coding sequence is TGTGCCAGCCAACATGGGACTAGCGGGGACAATGAGCAGTTCTTC. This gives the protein CASQHGTSGDNEQFF.